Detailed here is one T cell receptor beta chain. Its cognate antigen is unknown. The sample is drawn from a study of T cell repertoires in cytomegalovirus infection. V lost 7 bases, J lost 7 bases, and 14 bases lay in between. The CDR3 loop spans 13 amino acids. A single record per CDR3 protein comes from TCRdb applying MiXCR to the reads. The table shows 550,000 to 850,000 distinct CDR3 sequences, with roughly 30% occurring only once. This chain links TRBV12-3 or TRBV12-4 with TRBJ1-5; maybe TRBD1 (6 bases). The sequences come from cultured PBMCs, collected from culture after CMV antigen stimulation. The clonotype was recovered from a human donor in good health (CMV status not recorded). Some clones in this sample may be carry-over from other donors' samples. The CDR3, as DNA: TGTGCCAGCAACCAGGGGATTTTGCAGCCCCAGCATTTT. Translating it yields CASNQGILQPQHF.